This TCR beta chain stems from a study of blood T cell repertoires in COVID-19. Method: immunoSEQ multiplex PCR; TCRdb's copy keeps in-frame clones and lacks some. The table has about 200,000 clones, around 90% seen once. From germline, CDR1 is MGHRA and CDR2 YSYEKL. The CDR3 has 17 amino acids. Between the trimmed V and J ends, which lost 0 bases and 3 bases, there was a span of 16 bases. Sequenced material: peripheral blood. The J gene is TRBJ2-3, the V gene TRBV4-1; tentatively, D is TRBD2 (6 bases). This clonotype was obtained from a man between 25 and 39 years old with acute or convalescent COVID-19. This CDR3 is CASSQDSAGPPTDTQYF. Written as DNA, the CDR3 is TGCGCCAGCAGCCAAGATTCTGCGGGGCCCCCGACAGATACGCAGTATTTT.